A selection of T cell receptor beta chains follows, all from one sample in a study of type 1 and type 2 diabetes patients. TCRdb ran MiXCR on the multiplex PCR reads and lists one entry per CDR3 protein. The sample has a few hundred thousand distinct CDR3 sequences, approximately 45% seen once. The specimen sequenced was peripheral blood mononuclear cells (PBMCs). The receptors were gathered from a man between 18 and 29 years old with type 2 diabetes. CDR3s include the opening cysteine and the closing phenylalanine or tryptophan. A D gene is named only where the DNA matches it firmly.

CDR3aa: CATALSNSYEQFF
j_gene: TRBJ2-1
d_gene: .
v_gene: TRBV2

CDR3aa: CASSLLIEPRSPNEQFF
j_gene: TRBJ2-1
d_gene: .
v_gene: TRBV7-9

CDR3aa: CASGSGPVYGYTF
j_gene: TRBJ1-2
d_gene: .
v_gene: TRBV12-3/TRBV12-4

CDR3aa: CASSILQGEDGYTF
j_gene: TRBJ1-2
d_gene: .
v_gene: TRBV25-1

CDR3aa: CASSESKGGGTEAFF
j_gene: TRBJ1-1
d_gene: .
v_gene: TRBV10-1

CDR3aa: CAASRDRGPGGEEQYF
j_gene: TRBJ2-7
d_gene: .
v_gene: TRBV15

CDR3aa: CASSSTSSEQFF
j_gene: TRBJ2-1
d_gene: TRBD2
v_gene: TRBV7-8

CDR3aa: CSIATGAEFSKLYGYTF
j_gene: TRBJ1-2
d_gene: .
v_gene: TRBV20-1

CDR3aa: CASSNDRGNTEAFF
j_gene: TRBJ1-1
d_gene: TRBD1
v_gene: TRBV7-3

CDR3aa: CASSLEVSGNTIYF
j_gene: TRBJ1-3
d_gene: .
v_gene: TRBV7-2

CDR3aa: CASSDRKDTEAFF
j_gene: TRBJ1-1
d_gene: .
v_gene: TRBV2

CDR3aa: CASSIDGGSGYTF
j_gene: TRBJ1-2
d_gene: .
v_gene: TRBV19

CDR3aa: CASSFNMNTEAFF
j_gene: TRBJ1-1
d_gene: .
v_gene: TRBV11-2

CDR3aa: CASSSFTGRVHGHTNEQYF
j_gene: TRBJ2-7
d_gene: .
v_gene: TRBV7-6

CDR3aa: CSALQFRGYEQYF
j_gene: TRBJ2-7
d_gene: .
v_gene: TRBV20-1

CDR3aa: CATSREGEGREQSF
j_gene: TRBJ2-1
d_gene: .
v_gene: TRBV15

CDR3aa: CASSPAPGVGTNTEAFF
j_gene: TRBJ1-1
d_gene: .
v_gene: TRBV7-6

CDR3aa: CSASDSSRSYNEQFF
j_gene: TRBJ2-1
d_gene: .
v_gene: TRBV20-1

CDR3aa: CASSSSWTSGGAQYF
j_gene: TRBJ2-7
d_gene: TRBD2
v_gene: TRBV7-2

CDR3aa: CASSQLAGAYNEQFF
j_gene: TRBJ2-1
d_gene: TRBD2
v_gene: TRBV19

CDR3aa: CASKLVTGELFF
j_gene: TRBJ2-2
d_gene: .
v_gene: TRBV12-3/TRBV12-4

CDR3aa: CASSQGYEQYF
j_gene: TRBJ2-7
d_gene: .
v_gene: TRBV2

CDR3aa: CASRLAGSSYNEQFF
j_gene: TRBJ2-1
d_gene: TRBD2
v_gene: TRBV7-2

CDR3aa: CASSHTGRANEKLFF
j_gene: TRBJ1-4
d_gene: .
v_gene: TRBV7-9

CDR3aa: CASSGHTRGETQYF
j_gene: TRBJ2-5
d_gene: .
v_gene: TRBV19

CDR3aa: CASSLGQGDQPQHF
j_gene: TRBJ1-5
d_gene: TRBD1
v_gene: TRBV5-1

CDR3aa: CASSLGGSRLDEQYF
j_gene: TRBJ2-7
d_gene: .
v_gene: TRBV7-9

CDR3aa: CASSYRKREANNEQFF
j_gene: TRBJ2-1
d_gene: TRBD2
v_gene: TRBV7-2

CDR3aa: CAISQESGNTEAFF
j_gene: TRBJ1-1
d_gene: .
v_gene: TRBV12-5

CDR3aa: CASGTGTKNTEAFF
j_gene: TRBJ1-1
d_gene: TRBD1
v_gene: TRBV5-1

CDR3aa: CASSFLGQWGETQYF
j_gene: .
d_gene: .
v_gene: TRBV28

CDR3aa: CASSLLRGGSYGYTF
j_gene: TRBJ1-2
d_gene: .
v_gene: TRBV12-3/TRBV12-4

CDR3aa: CAWSSTQNTEAFF
j_gene: TRBJ1-1
d_gene: .
v_gene: TRBV7-8

CDR3aa: CASSVGTGAYGYTF
j_gene: TRBJ1-2
d_gene: TRBD1
v_gene: TRBV2

CDR3aa: CAISEPTGTGDDGYTF
j_gene: TRBJ1-2
d_gene: TRBD1
v_gene: TRBV10-3

CDR3aa: CASSLGRGEHGYTF
j_gene: TRBJ1-2
d_gene: .
v_gene: TRBV7-2

CDR3aa: CASSPGGQGARVPYEQYF
j_gene: TRBJ2-7
d_gene: .
v_gene: TRBV4-1

CDR3aa: CASSLDRGSNYGYTF
j_gene: TRBJ1-2
d_gene: TRBD1
v_gene: TRBV28

CDR3aa: CASSPTVTGELFF
j_gene: TRBJ2-2
d_gene: .
v_gene: TRBV7-7

CDR3aa: CASSQSADVVVEAFF
j_gene: TRBJ1-1
d_gene: .
v_gene: TRBV18

CDR3aa: CASSYSANTEAFF
j_gene: TRBJ1-1
d_gene: .
v_gene: TRBV6-5

CDR3aa: CASSVEGDSTEAFF
j_gene: TRBJ1-1
d_gene: .
v_gene: TRBV9

CDR3aa: CATSLAGVLQETQYF
j_gene: TRBJ2-5
d_gene: TRBD2
v_gene: TRBV15

CDR3aa: CASSEATWGPLHF
j_gene: TRBJ1-6
d_gene: .
v_gene: TRBV2

CDR3aa: CASRDNEQFF
j_gene: TRBJ2-1
d_gene: .
v_gene: TRBV2

CDR3aa: CKTKETGGEAEAFF
j_gene: TRBJ1-1
d_gene: TRBD1
v_gene: TRBV20-1

CDR3aa: CASSSWGDYGYTF
j_gene: TRBJ1-2
d_gene: .
v_gene: TRBV5-5

CDR3aa: CASRSGAEMNTEAFF
j_gene: TRBJ1-1
d_gene: .
v_gene: TRBV19

CDR3aa: CASGHPGTEAFF
j_gene: TRBJ1-1
d_gene: .
v_gene: TRBV19

CDR3aa: CASRRDTNTGELFF
j_gene: TRBJ2-2
d_gene: .
v_gene: TRBV30

CDR3aa: CASSLAGVKGFF
j_gene: TRBJ1-1
d_gene: .
v_gene: TRBV5-1

CDR3aa: CASSIKSTGTSGTYEQYF
j_gene: TRBJ2-7
d_gene: TRBD2
v_gene: TRBV19

CDR3aa: CASRSSGQGIYEQYF
j_gene: TRBJ2-7
d_gene: TRBD1
v_gene: TRBV7-2

CDR3aa: CSARFGGGRTDTQYF
j_gene: TRBJ2-3
d_gene: TRBD2
v_gene: TRBV20-1